What follows is one T cell receptor (beta chain) and its context. Its antigen is as yet unknown. Only in-frame clones appear in the TCRdb table, and some are missing; sequencing was by immunoSEQ multiplex PCR. Among 110,000 to 150,000 clones, about 78% were seen once, and the ten largest hold roughly 4.7%. This entry comes from a study of cytotoxic CD8 clonotypes in ibrutinib-treated CLL. Findings and caveats of the study: An increase in clonality occurred at ibrutinib response, followed by a return toward baseline at progression. Under therapy, public clonotypes either contracted or stayed stable, and they were uncommon.

Between the trimmed V and J ends, which lost 3 bases and 1 base, there was a span of 17 bases. The CDR3 is made up of 16 amino acids. Germline loops: CDR1 SGHNT, CDR2 YYREEE (reference sequence). The chain employs TRBV5-4 and TRBJ2-7, with D perhaps TRBD1 or TRBD2 (6 bases each). Sequences were derived from PBMCs, sampled after 24 months of ibrutinib treatment. This receptor was obtained from a human donor with chronic lymphocytic leukemia. CDR3: CASSSLSRGPSYEQYF. DNA of the CDR3: TGTGCCAGCAGCTCCTTATCACGGGGGCCGTCCTACGAGCAGTACTTC.